One sample yielded the 14 T cell receptor beta chains listed below, sequenced in a study of blood T cell repertoires in COVID-19. TCRdb's copy holds only in-frame clones and misses some; the assay was immunoSEQ multiplex PCR. The table has about 64,000 clones, about 88% seen once. Sequenced material: peripheral blood. The receptors derive from a man between 65 and 79 years old with acute or convalescent COVID-19.

The chain joins TRBV5-5 to TRBJ2-7; 8 bases are shared with TRBD1. CDR1 and CDR2 (germline): SGHKS, YYEKEE (reference sequence). The CDR3 totals 14 residues. The V and J ends lost 5 bases and 2 bases, in that order; junction bases with no gene match: 6. The CDR3 DNA is TGTGCCAGCAGAAGAGCGGACAGGGCCTACGAGCAGTACTTC. Protein product: CASRRADRAYEQYF.

On this clone itself: Other DNA sequences of this sample code for an identical CDR3. V and J are TRBV5-4 and TRBJ2-5; 8 bases line up with TRBD2. The junction had 4 bases not matched to a gene; V was cut back by 1 base and J by 5 bases. CDR1 is SGHNT, CDR2 YYREEE, per germline (reference sequence). The CDR3 totals 14 residues. The CDR3 here is CASSLRGGRETQYF. The DNA for the CDR3 is TGTGCCAGCAGCTTGCGCGGGGGGAGGGAGACCCAGTACTTC. Looking up the rest from reference TRBV5-4 and TRBJ2-5 gives the full variable domain: ETGVTQSPTHLIKTRGQQVTLRCSSQSGHNTVSWYQQALGQGPQFIFQYYREEENGRGNFPPRFSGLQFPNYSSELNVNALELDDSALYLCASSLRGGRETQYFGPGTRLLVL.

In its sample, this clone was seen once. This chain joins TRBV9 and TRBJ1-2; the match to TRBD1 covers 12 bases. This CDR3 is 14 amino acids long. With 0 bases clipped from V and 12 bases from J, the junction kept 6 bases outside the gene matches. Germline V lookup: CDR1 SGDLS, CDR2 YYNGEE. In DNA, the CDR3 is TGTGCCAGCAGCGTAGAAGGGACAGGGGGCTCCCACACCTTC. Protein: CASSVEGTGGSHTF.

Here the CDR3 reads CASSGVRGEGSGNTIYF. CDR3 nucleotide sequence: TGTGCCAGCAGTGGGGTCAGGGGTGAAGGCTCTGGAAACACCATATATTTT. This chain connects TRBV2 to TRBJ1-3, with TRBD1 as a possible D gene (6 bases). This CDR3 spans 17 amino acids. CDR1 SNHLY and CDR2 FYNNEI come from the germline V gene. V shed 4 bases and J shed 0 bases, with 16 bases lying between them.

The chain employs TRBV4-3 and TRBJ2-4, with D possibly TRBD1 on 6 matching bases. CDR1 LGHNA and CDR2 YSLEER come from the germline V gene. The V and J ends lost 4 bases and 0 bases respectively, with 28 bases between them. CDR3 length: 21 residues. This chain's CDR3 is CASSPNHPVAFLRGAKNIQYF. DNA of the CDR3: TGCGCCAGCAGCCCCAATCATCCAGTCGCGTTTCTCAGGGGAGCCAAAAACATTCAGTACTTC.

The V gene is TRBV15, the J gene TRBJ1-4; 8 nucleotides align to TRBD1. Germline V gene sequence: CDR1 LNHNV, CDR2 YYDKDF (reference sequence). This CDR3 is built from 15 residues. Germline trimming cut 0 bases from V and 5 bases from J; bases unmatched to any gene: 2. Written as DNA, the CDR3 is TGTGCCACCAGCAGAGATCAGGGGGCGAATGAAAAACTGTTTTTT. This translates into CATSRDQGANEKLFF.

This chain connects TRBV7-2 to TRBJ2-1; no reliable D call. V lost 3 bases and J lost 1, with 13 bases in between. This CDR3 is 16 amino acids long. In germline, CDR1 is SGHTA, CDR2 FQGNSA. CDR3 protein: CASSLEGSVSYNEQFF. The CDR3 DNA sequence: TGTGCCAGCAGCTTGGAAGGCAGCGTTTCCTACAATGAGCAGTTCTTC.

This sequence joins TRBV7-8 and TRBJ2-7; no clear D. The CDR3 consists of 12 residues. CDR1 SGHVS and CDR2 FQNEAQ come from the germline V gene. V was shortened by 1 base and J by 4 bases, with 5 bases between the two germline ends. The chain's CDR3 is CASSLVSYEQYF. DNA of the CDR3: TGTGCCAGCAGCTTAGTGTCTTACGAGCAGTACTTC.

The chain recombines TRBV25-1 with TRBJ1-2; perhaps TRBD1 as D (5 bases). The CDR3 consists of 15 residues. Trimming left V 1 base short and J 7 bases short, with 16 bases between. CDR1 and CDR2 (germline): MGHDK, SYGVNS. The CDR3, as DNA: TGTGCCAGCAGTGAATCGGCAGGGTATTCAGGTGGCTACACCTTC. Protein: CASSESAGYSGGYTF.

The J gene is TRBJ2-4, the V gene TRBV18, with 8 bases that match TRBD1. Germline values: CDR1 KGHSH, CDR2 LQKENI. This CDR3 spans 15 amino acids. The V segment lost 2 bases and the J segment 8 bases; nucleotides outside the gene matches: 8. Here the CDR3 DNA reads TGTGCCAGCTCACCAAAGAAACAGGGGGGAGACATTCAGTACTTC. Its translation: CASSPKKQGGDIQYF.

This clone was seen more than once but under ten times. This chain links TRBV6-2 or TRBV6-3 with TRBJ2-2; 11 bases align to TRBD2. The germline V gene encodes CDR1 MNHEY and CDR2 SVGEGT. The J segment lost 6 bases and the V segment lost 3 bases, leaving 6 bases of the junction unmatched. This CDR3 contains 16 residues. The CDR3 nucleotides are TGTGCCAGCAGTTATCGACTAGCGGGGTTCGCCGGGGAGCTGTTTTTT. It codes for CASSYRLAGFAGELFF.

Notes on this clone: Germline is not matched at one junction end, which may reflect a read error. The chain carries TRBV6-6 and TRBJ1-2; a possible D gene is TRBD1 (5 bases). Germline CDR1 is MNHNY and CDR2 is SVGAGI (reference sequence). The CDR3 runs to 11 residues. The CDR3 nucleotides read TGTGCCAGCAGTTCCAGACAGCCGAATCACTTC. Translated, it gives CASSSRQPNHF.

This clone has a single count. V usage is TRBV5-1 and J usage is TRBJ1-6; 7 positions agree with TRBD1. Germline assignment: CDR1 SGHRS and CDR2 YFSETQ. The CDR3 has 16 residues. J gave up 0 bases and V 2 bases, and 2 bases lay outside the gene matches. The CDR3 spells CASSFRDSSYNSPLHF. In DNA, the CDR3 is TGCGCCAGCAGCTTCCGGGACAGCTCCTATAATTCACCCCTCCACTTT.

The chain links TRBV5-8 to TRBJ1-1; D is uncertain. Trimming removed 4 bases from V and 1 base from J, with 5 bases in between. The length of the CDR3 is 12 residues. The germline V gene has CDR1 SGHTS and CDR2 YDEGEE. For the CDR3, the DNA is TGTGCCAGCAGCCCAGGGAACACTGAAGCTTTCTTT. The encoded protein is CASSPGNTEAFF.